The TCR beta chain described here comes from a study of response to subunit inactivated influenza vaccine. Study-wide results and caveats: A suggestion made by the authors is that each seasonal influenza vaccination recruits few new T cells.

This clonotype was recorded a few times. Its antigen is unidentified. The germline V gene encodes CDR1 DFQATT and CDR2 SNEGSKA (reference sequence). Trimming pared 0 bases from V and 8 bases from J, leaving 17 bases between. The CDR3 loop spans 15 amino acids. One entry per CDR3 protein, called by TCRdb with MiXCR from the RT-PCR reads. Altogether around 580,000 distinct CDR3 sequences are present, 12% to 15% being singletons, with the ten largest covering around 10%. The clonotype originates from a man aged 45-65 years who received an inactivated influenza vaccine. The material sequenced was PBMCs from blood, taken about 11 days after vaccination. The rearrangement links TRBV20-1 to TRBJ2-1, with TRBD1 as a possible D gene (6 bases). As DNA, the CDR3 is TGCAGTGCTAGAGACGACAGGTACACCGACGATGAGCAGTTCTTC. Translated: CSARDDRYTDDEQFF.